This note documents a single T cell receptor (beta chain) sequence. Its antigen is unknown. The sample is drawn from a study of cytomegalovirus exposure and HLA in healthy donors. Study at large: When 398 donors were genotyped, about 81% of them were found to fall in the Caucasian-associated ancestry cluster.

Findings and caveats of the study: It was assumed in the presence/absence analyses that sequencing depth was roughly uniform across donors. Confirmation in vitro established that three CMV-associated chains were specific for CMV antigens.

Germline CDR1 is GTSNPN and CDR2 is SVGIG (reference sequence). The CDR3 is made up of 15 amino acids. Trimming cost V 5 bases and J 0 bases, with 15 bases left between them. Vbeta (60) and Jbeta (13) primers were used in the PCR. Generated by immunoSEQ multiplex PCR, the TCRdb table keeps only in-frame clones and is missing some. The data show 50,000 or so clones, approximately 67% seen once. The TCR was taken from a man under 40 in good health and CMV-seronegative. The sample consisted of PBMCs. J is TRBJ2-3 and V is TRBV30; possibly TRBD2 for D (6 bases). The CDR3 loop is CAWGQGLTSTDTQYF. The CDR3, as DNA: TGTGCCTGGGGCCAGGGACTCACTAGCACAGATACGCAGTATTTT. Full variable domain (outside the CDR3, taken from reference TRBV30 and TRBJ2-3): SQTIHQWPATLVQPVGSPLSLECTVEGTSNPNLYWYRQAAGRGLQLLFYSVGIGQISSEVPQNLSASRPQDRQFILSSKKLLLSDSGFYLCAWGQGLTSTDTQYFGPGTRLTVL.